One T cell receptor beta chain is described in this entry. The record originates from a study of cytomegalovirus exposure and HLA in healthy donors. V was pared by 7 bases and J by 5 bases, with 12 bases of the junction left unmatched. This CDR3 contains 16 residues. Amplification used 60 Vbeta primers and 13 Jbeta primers. Assay used: immunoSEQ multiplex PCR; TCRdb lists only in-frame clones, some missing. The repertoire holds some 130,000 clones, with about four fifths as singletons. The chain has TRBV23-1 and TRBJ2-1, with 9 bases matching TRBD1. TRBV23-1 is an open reading frame whose function is uncertain. Sequences were obtained from PBMCs. The clonotype comes from a man between 18 and 29 years old in good health and CMV-seronegative. The CDR3 sequence: CASTLCGQGSNNEQFF. CDR3 coding DNA: TGCGCCAGCACTCTCTGTGGACAGGGGTCCAACAATGAGCAGTTCTTC.